This entry lists 32 T cell receptor beta chains sequenced from one sample in a study of T cell clonotyping in hematopoietic cell transplantation. Sequenced by immunoSEQ multiplex PCR; TCRdb stores in-frame clones only, minus some. The sample yields tens of thousands of clones, around 93% seen once. Time point: recipient sample about 28 days before transplant, after cytoreduction. The sequenced sample was peripheral blood mononuclear cells, obtained before stem cell transplant. These receptor sequences come from a man aged 50-60 years with acute myeloid leukemia. Some clones in this sample may be carry-over from other donors' samples.

In its sample, this clone was seen once. The chain has TRBV7-3 and TRBJ2-1, with TRBD2 identical over 9 bases. CDR1 is SGHTA, CDR2 FQGTGA, per germline. CDR3 length: 16 amino acids. The V and J ends lost 5 bases and 4 bases, in that order; junction bases with no gene match: 9. CDR3 nucleotide sequence: TGTGCCAGCAGCCTCGGGGGTAGCGGGGGATACAATGAGCAGTTCTTC. As protein: CASSLGGSGGYNEQFF.

The chain couples TRBV6-1 to TRBJ1-1, with D unresolved. This CDR3 has 13 residues. V was cut by 8 bases and J by 3 bases, with 13 bases left in between. Per the germline V gene, CDR1 is MNHNS and CDR2 is SASEGT. CDR3 DNA: TGTGCCAGCGCGTCACTGTCGTACACTGAAGCTTTCTTT. It translates to CASASLSYTEAFF.

The chain has TRBV25-1 and TRBJ2-1; possible D gene TRBD1, 6 bases. Deletions cut 6 bases from V and 4 bases from J, with 10 bases between. Germline V gene lookup returns CDR1 MGHDK and CDR2 SYGVNS. This CDR3 has 13 amino acids. Here the CDR3 DNA reads TGTGCCAGCAGCCAAGGACAGTACAATGAGCAGTTCTTC. Translating gives CASSQGQYNEQFF.

The V call is TRBV7-2, the J call TRBJ2-6; D is perhaps TRBD1 (5 bases). CDR1 is SGHTA, CDR2 FQGNSA, per germline. Trimming left V 8 bases short and J 1 base short, with 9 bases between. The CDR3 length is 14 residues. The CDR3: CASGYRSGANVLTF. The CDR3 DNA sequence: TGTGCCAGCGGGTACAGGTCTGGGGCCAACGTCCTGACTTTC.

The chain uses TRBV6-5 and TRBJ2-4; TRBD1 might be the D (5 bases). Looked up from germline, CDR1 is MNHEY and CDR2 is SVGAGI. Trimming took 0 bases from V and 6 from J, leaving 12 bases between them. The CDR3 is 15 residues long. CDR3 bases: TGTGCCAGCAGTTACTCGGCAGGGTCCCGAAACATTCAGTACTTC. Translated: CASSYSAGSRNIQYF.

This clone was picked up one time. The V call is TRBV28, the J call TRBJ2-7, with 7 nucleotides matching TRBD1. V lost 3 bases and J lost 8; bases outside the gene matches: 10. The germline V gene encodes CDR1 MDHEN and CDR2 SYDVKM. The CDR3 totals 14 residues. The CDR3 region has the DNA TGTGCCAGCAGTTTTCGACAGGGCCGAAGGAAGCAGTACTTC. Protein: CASSFRQGRRKQYF.

V gene TRBV30 combines with J gene TRBJ1-4; 7 nucleotides align to TRBD1. V shed 3 bases and J 8 bases; nucleotides not matched to a gene: 9. The length of the CDR3 is 14 residues. CDR1 is GTSNPN and CDR2 is SVGIG in the germline V gene (reference sequence). The CDR3 DNA sequence: TGTGCCTGGAGACCGGGACAGTCAAACGAAAAACTGTTTTTT. Its translation: CAWRPGQSNEKLFF. Together with reference TRBV30 and TRBJ1-4, the CDR3 gives the full variable domain: SQTIHQWPATLVQPVGSPLSLECTVEGTSNPNLYWYRQAAGRGLQLLFYSVGIGQISSEVPQNLSASRPQDRQFILSSKKLLLSDSGFYLCAWRPGQSNEKLFFGSGTQLSVL.

The chain combines TRBV11-2 with TRBJ2-2; TRBD1 might be the D (6 bases). The CDR3 runs 15 residues. Germline V gene data show CDR1 as SGHAT and CDR2 as FQNNGV. V was shortened by 3 bases and J by 5 bases, with 13 bases between the two germline ends. CDR3: CASSFPTGATGELFF. The CDR3 DNA is TGTGCCAGCAGCTTCCCGACAGGAGCTACCGGGGAGCTGTTTTTT.

This chain uses TRBV5-4 with TRBJ2-5; TRBD2 matches at 10 bases. The germline CDR1 and CDR2 sequences are SGHNT and YYREEE (reference sequence). V shed 4 bases, J shed 4 bases, and the junction held 7 bases outside the gene matches. This CDR3 is built from 15 residues. Here the CDR3 DNA reads TGTGCCAGCAGCCCGGGACTAGCGAATAGAGAGACCCAGTACTTC. Protein sequence: CASSPGLANRETQYF.

The chain combines TRBV7-8 with TRBJ2-6, with 8 bases that match TRBD1. V was clipped by 5 bases and J by 10 bases; unmatched bases: 7. The CDR3 has 14 amino acids. Germline V gene data show CDR1 as SGHVS and CDR2 as FQNEAQ. CDR3 bases: TGTGCCAGCAGCCCTCGGACAGGGTGGAACGTCCTGACTTTC. Its protein is CASSPRTGWNVLTF.

V is TRBV7-9 and J is TRBJ1-3; D unclear. The CDR3 contains 13 residues. Germline V CDR1 and CDR2: SEHNR, FQNEAQ (reference sequence). V was pared by 1 base and J by 0 bases, with 1 base between. CDR3 DNA sequence: TGTGCCAGCAGCTTAGGCTCTGGAAACACCATATATTTT. Residues: CASSLGSGNTIYF.

This chain uses TRBV30 with TRBJ1-6; tentative D call: TRBD1 (6 bases). The CDR3 sequence is 13 residues long. V was shortened by 1 base and J by 9 bases, with 10 bases between the two germline ends. From germline, CDR1 is GTSNPN and CDR2 SVGIG (reference sequence). The CDR3 is CAWSDRDGSPLHF. The DNA of the CDR3 is TGTGCCTGGAGTGACAGGGACGGTTCACCCCTCCACTTT. Full variable domain (outside the CDR3, taken from reference TRBV30 and TRBJ1-6): SQTIHQWPATLVQPVGSPLSLECTVEGTSNPNLYWYRQAAGRGLQLLFYSVGIGQISSEVPQNLSASRPQDRQFILSSKKLLLSDSGFYLCAWSDRDGSPLHFGNGTRLTVT.

V gene TRBV5-8 combines with J gene TRBJ2-7; the D gene could be TRBD1 or TRBD2 (6 bases each). The CDR3 runs 14 residues. Trimming took 4 bases from V and 6 from J, leaving 17 bases between them. Germline V CDR1 and CDR2: SGHTS, YDEGEE. Here the CDR3 reads CASSRGTLGLEQYF. As DNA, the CDR3 is TGTGCCAGCAGCCGCGGGACACTTGGCCTCGAGCAGTACTTC.

This clone showed up just a few times. This chain uses TRBV5-4 with TRBJ1-1; D ambiguous. The CDR3 is 13 residues long. Per the germline V gene, CDR1 is SGHNT and CDR2 is YYREEE (reference sequence). The ends were cut back, 1 base at V and 4 bases at J, with 8 bases in the middle. CDR3 sequence: CASSLYLGTEAFF. In DNA, the CDR3 is TGTGCCAGCAGCTTGTATCTGGGCACTGAAGCTTTCTTT. Based on the CDR3 plus reference TRBV5-4 and TRBJ1-1, the full variable domain is ETGVTQSPTHLIKTRGQQVTLRCSSQSGHNTVSWYQQALGQGPQFIFQYYREEENGRGNFPPRFSGLQFPNYSSELNVNALELDDSALYLCASSLYLGTEAFFGQGTRLTVV.

This clone has just one count. The V and J genes are TRBV28 and TRBJ2-7, with a tentative D call TRBD2 (6 bases). The CDR3 is 15 amino acids. V was shortened by 6 bases and J by 0 bases, with 15 bases between the two germline ends. Germline CDR1 and CDR2: MDHEN and SYDVKM. CDR3 DNA: TGTGCCAGCAGAGATCGGGACTTCTCCTCCTACGAGCAGTACTTC. It codes for CASRDRDFSSYEQYF.

Only one count was recorded for this clone. V is TRBV28 and J is TRBJ1-5; D ambiguous. Germline CDR1 MDHEN, CDR2 SYDVKM. The CDR3 has 14 residues. V lost 5 bases and J 2 bases, leaving 10 bases between the germline ends. CDR3 amino acids: CASSTGMGNQPQHF. The DNA of the CDR3 is TGTGCCAGCAGTACCGGGATGGGCAATCAGCCCCAGCATTTT. The full variable domain, in which reference TRBV28 and TRBJ1-5 provide the parts outside the CDR3, is DVKVTQSSRYLVKRTGEKVFLECVQDMDHENMFWYRQDPGLGLRLIYFSYDVKMKEKGDIPEGYSVSREKKERFSLILESASTNQTSMYLCASSTGMGNQPQHFGDGTRLSIL.

This sequence joins TRBV2 and TRBJ1-1, with D unclear. In germline, CDR1 is SNHLY, CDR2 FYNNEI. The V end lost 7 bases, the J end lost 4 bases, and 16 bases lay between the germline ends. The CDR3 is 14 residues long. CDR3 sequence reads: CASTPELSFTEAFF. The CDR3 DNA follows: TGTGCCAGCACCCCGGAGCTCTCCTTCACTGAAGCTTTCTTT.

The gene calls are TRBV19 and TRBJ2-7; no clear D. Trimming took off 3 bases at V and 2 bases at J, with 8 bases between the two ends. Germline assignment: CDR1 LNHDA and CDR2 SQIVND (reference sequence). This CDR3 contains 13 residues. For the CDR3, the DNA is TGTGCCAGTAGTATGGCAGGCCCCTACGAGCAGTACTTC. This codes for CASSMAGPYEQYF.

The J gene is TRBJ2-2, the V gene TRBV7-2; 13 nucleotides agree with TRBD2. The CDR3 spans 17 residues. Germline CDR1 reads SGHTA; CDR2 reads FQGNSA. J gave up 6 bases and V 0 bases, and 4 bases lay outside the gene matches. This CDR3 reads CASSLAGLAGAPGELFF. The CDR3 DNA follows: TGTGCCAGCAGCTTAGCCGGACTAGCGGGAGCCCCCGGGGAGCTGTTTTTT. The whole variable domain, remainder taken from reference TRBV7-2 and TRBJ2-2, is GAGVSQSPSNKVTEKGKDVELRCDPISGHTALYWYRQSLGQGLEFLIYFQGNSAPDKSGLPSDRFSAERTGGSVSTLTIQRTQQEDSAVYLCASSLAGLAGAPGELFFGEGSRLTVL.

This clone was seen a single time. The rearrangement uses TRBV28 and TRBJ1-2; 12 positions agree with TRBD1. The V gene end was trimmed by 5 bases and the J gene end by 8 bases; junction bases not matched to a gene: 12. The CDR3 runs to 16 residues. CDR1 is MDHEN, CDR2 SYDVKM, per germline. This chain's CDR3 is CASSDGTGGAPRGYTF. The CDR3 DNA follows: TGTGCCAGCAGTGATGGGACAGGGGGCGCTCCTCGGGGCTACACCTTC.

The gene calls are TRBV5-6 and TRBJ2-1; the D gene is possibly TRBD2 (5 bases). Trimming shortened V by 4 bases and J by 0 bases, and 14 bases separated the two germline ends. CDR1 is SGHDT, CDR2 YYEEEE, per germline. The CDR3 spans 16 residues. CDR3 amino acids: CASSLAVGSSYNEQFF. The DNA for the CDR3 is TGTGCCAGCAGCCTGGCGGTGGGGAGCTCCTACAATGAGCAGTTCTTC.

The chain uses TRBV10-3 and TRBJ1-2, with D perhaps matching TRBD1 (5 bases). V lost 10 bases to trimming and J lost 4 bases, with 22 bases between them. The CDR3 is 15 residues long. The germline V gene encodes CDR1 ENHRY and CDR2 SYGVKD. The CDR3 loop is CATQIEATRGYGYTF. The CDR3 nucleotides read TGTGCCACCCAGATAGAGGCTACAAGGGGCTATGGCTACACCTTC.

The chain uses TRBV5-4 and TRBJ2-1, with D tentatively TRBD2 (6 bases). V was shortened by 0 bases and J by 0 bases, with 10 bases between the two germline ends. CDR1 and CDR2 (germline): SGHNT, YYREEE (reference sequence). The CDR3 is made up of 16 amino acids. The CDR3: CASSLGGGSSYNEQFF. As DNA, the CDR3 is TGTGCCAGCAGCTTGGGGGGAGGAAGCTCCTACAATGAGCAGTTCTTC.

CDR3 loop: CASSPPSERGTTALAKNIQYF. The CDR3 DNA sequence: TGTGCCAGCTCACCACCGTCGGAAAGGGGTACGACCGCGTTAGCCAAAAACATTCAGTACTTC. The chain links TRBV18 to TRBJ2-4; D is perhaps TRBD1 (5 bases). This CDR3 spans 21 amino acids. The V end was cut by 0 bases, the J end by 0 bases, with 24 bases between. Per the germline V gene, CDR1 is KGHSH and CDR2 is LQKENI.

This chain joins TRBV5-4 and TRBJ2-3; D remains ambiguous. This CDR3 spans 16 amino acids. Germline V gene data show CDR1 as SGHNT and CDR2 as YYREEE (reference sequence). V dropped 0 bases and J dropped 2 bases, with 13 bases sitting between them. CDR3 region: CASSLDDDPDTDTQYF. The CDR3 coding sequence is TGTGCCAGCAGCTTGGATGATGACCCCGACACAGATACGCAGTATTTT.

V gene TRBV19 combines with J gene TRBJ1-5; 7 nucleotides agree with TRBD1. The V and J ends lost 8 bases and 3 bases, in that order; junction bases with no gene match: 10. CDR1 and CDR2 from the germline V gene are LNHDA and SQIVND (reference sequence). The length of the CDR3 is 15 residues. The CDR3 here is CASSPRRGPNQPQHF. The CDR3 region has the DNA TGTGCCAGTTCCCCCCGGAGGGGGCCCAATCAGCCCCAGCATTTT.

The V gene is TRBV7-8, the J gene TRBJ1-2; 9 bases are a match to TRBD1. The germline V gene has CDR1 SGHVS and CDR2 FQNEAQ. This CDR3 has 17 amino acids. V dropped 5 bases and J dropped 5; count of bases not matched to a gene: 15. The CDR3 DNA follows: TGTGCCAGCAGCACCCGCTATACGGGGGGACAGGGTTATGGCTACACCTTC. Its protein product is CASSTRYTGGQGYGYTF. The whole variable domain, filled in from reference TRBV7-8 and TRBJ1-2, reads GAGVSQSPRYKVAKRGQDVALRCDPISGHVSLFWYQQALGQGPEFLTYFQNEAQLDKSGLPSDRFFAERPEGSVSTLKIQRTQQEDSAVYLCASSTRYTGGQGYGYTFGSGTRLTVV.

V usage is TRBV4-3 and J usage is TRBJ2-2; no firm D call. CDR1 is LGHNA, CDR2 YSLEER, per germline. Trimming left V 0 bases short and J 4 bases short, with 12 bases between. The CDR3 has 16 amino acids. The CDR3 sequence is CASSQEVAASTGELFF. The CDR3 nucleotides are TGCGCCAGCAGCCAAGAAGTGGCGGCCTCCACCGGGGAGCTGTTTTTT.

The chain employs TRBV5-6 and TRBJ2-3; 9 bases are a match to TRBD1. Looked up from germline, CDR1 is SGHDT and CDR2 is YYEEEE. This CDR3 region has 15 residues. Trimming cost V 4 bases and J 5 bases; bases outside gene matches: 8. CDR3 DNA sequence: TGTGCCAGCAGCCTGGGGACAGGGCCACAAGATACGCAGTATTTT. Its protein product is CASSLGTGPQDTQYF. Based on the CDR3 plus reference TRBV5-6 and TRBJ2-3, the full variable domain is DAGVTQSPTHLIKTRGQQVTLRCSPKSGHDTVSWYQQALGQGPQFIFQYYEEEERQRGNFPDRFSGHQFPNYSSELNVNALLLGDSALYLCASSLGTGPQDTQYFGPGTRLTVL.

The chain employs TRBV5-4 and TRBJ2-5, with D possibly being TRBD2 (5 bases). V shed 1 base and J shed 4 bases, with 14 bases lying between them. CDR3 length equals 15 residues. From germline, CDR1 is SGHNT and CDR2 YYREEE (reference sequence). The CDR3 sequence: CASSLILGGGETQYF. CDR3 coding DNA: TGTGCCAGCAGCTTGATTCTAGGAGGAGGAGAGACCCAGTACTTC.

The V call is TRBV11-1, the J call TRBJ2-1; 8 nucleotides line up with TRBD1. Germline CDR1 reads SGHAT; CDR2 reads FQDESV (reference sequence). V shed 0 bases, J shed 13 bases, and the junction held 8 bases outside the gene matches. The CDR3 length is 14 residues. The chain's CDR3 is CASSLARQTGEQFF. CDR3 nucleotides: TGTGCCAGCAGCTTAGCACGACAGACAGGGGAACAGTTCTTC. Combining the CDR3 with reference TRBV11-1 and TRBJ2-1 gives the whole variable domain EAEVAQSPRYKITEKSQAVAFWCDPISGHATLYWYRQILGQGPELLVQFQDESVVDDSQLPKDRFSAERLKGVDSTLKIQPAELGDSAMYLCASSLARQTGEQFFGPGTRLTVL.

V usage is TRBV9 and J usage is TRBJ1-4; 7 nucleotides match TRBD1. The CDR3 is 14 amino acids. Losses at the gene ends were 3 bases for V and 6 bases for J; bases not matched to a gene: 5. Germline loops: CDR1 SGDLS, CDR2 YYNGEE. The CDR3 DNA reads as TGTGCCAGCAGCGCCAGGGGGTTAGATGAAAAACTGTTTTTT. Translating gives CASSARGLDEKLFF.